Each of the 30 T cell receptor beta chains below was sequenced from the same sample in a study of memory CD4+ T cells and cytomegalovirus serostatus. The sort gate was single viable CD3+CD4+CD8-CD45RO+ cells for memory CD4+ T cells. Profiling relied on immunoSEQ multiplex PCR, and the TCRdb table lists in-frame clones only, not all of them. Of over 35,000 clones listed, roughly 78% are singletons. Specimen: memory CD4+ T cells from blood. Receptors were obtained from an adult in good health and CMV-seronegative.

About this clone: One junction end does not reproduce the germline sequence, and a read error may be involved. CDR3 sequence: CASRDPGTASQHF. The CDR3 region has the DNA TGTGCCAGCAGGGACCCTGGGACCGCATCCCAACATTTT. The chain is built from TRBV6-1 and TRBJ1-5, with D possibly matching TRBD1 (5 bases). Per germline, CDR1 MNHNS and CDR2 SASEGT. This CDR3 has 13 amino acids.

This chain links TRBV7-2 with TRBJ2-2; perhaps TRBD2 as D (7 bases). The CDR3 length is 15 residues. Germline lookup yields CDR1 SGHTA and CDR2 FQGNSA. The germline V and J ends were trimmed by 5 bases and 3 bases, with 13 bases remaining between them. CDR3 nucleotides: TGTGCCAGCAGCCGGGGGCGGGGGTACACCGGGGAGCTGTTTTTT. Encoded protein: CASSRGRGYTGELFF.

This clone was recorded only once. The chain joins TRBV6-5 to TRBJ1-1, with a possible D match to TRBD1 (6 bases). This CDR3 region has 15 residues. Deletions cut 6 bases from V and 4 bases from J, with 18 bases between. Germline lookup yields CDR1 MNHEY and CDR2 SVGAGI. The DNA for the CDR3 is TGTGCCAGCAGCCGCAACAGGGAGGGAATCACTGAAGCTTTCTTT. Translated, it gives CASSRNREGITEAFF.

The CDR3 nucleotides are TGTGCCATCAGTGAGGGGCGGCGGCTAGCGGGGGATGGCACAGATACGCAGTATTTT. It yields the protein CAISEGRRLAGDGTDTQYF. V and J are TRBV10-3 and TRBJ2-3; the match to TRBD2 covers 10 bases. Germline lookup yields CDR1 ENHRY and CDR2 SYGVKD. This CDR3 is built from 19 residues. V trimming: 2 bases; J trimming: 1 base; junction bases outside the gene matches: 12.

V is TRBV10-3 and J is TRBJ1-6; 9 positions agree with TRBD1. The V segment lost 11 bases and the J segment 0 bases; nucleotides outside the gene matches: 5. The germline gives CDR1 ENHRY, CDR2 SYGVKD. CDR3 length equals 15 residues. Written as DNA, the CDR3 is TGTGCCGTTTCGGGACAGGGCTCCTATAATTCACCCCTCCACTTT. It codes for CAVSGQGSYNSPLHF.

This chain joins TRBV5-1 and TRBJ1-1, with D possibly being TRBD1 (6 bases). This CDR3 contains 15 residues. CDR1 is SGHRS, CDR2 YFSETQ, per germline. V lost 1 base, J lost 4 bases, and 14 bases lay in between. The CDR3 loop is CASSLLIGGGTEAFF. DNA for the CDR3: TGCGCCAGCAGCTTGTTAATAGGGGGAGGCACTGAAGCTTTCTTT.

This rearrangement joins TRBV9 to TRBJ1-4, with a possible D match to TRBD1 (5 bases). The V end was cut by 4 bases, the J end by 8 bases, with 15 bases between. The CDR3 has 14 residues. CDR1 SGDLS and CDR2 YYNGEE come from the germline V gene. The CDR3 DNA reads TGTGCCAGCAGCCCACGACAGACCTCCGAAAAACTGTTTTTT. It translates to CASSPRQTSEKLFF.

The CDR3 DNA reads TGCGCCAGCAGCACCGACCCCTCGTACACTGAAGCTTTCTTT. It translates to CASSTDPSYTEAFF. The chain joins TRBV5-1 to TRBJ1-1; D is ambiguous. V lost 4 bases, J lost 3 bases, and 13 bases lay in between. This CDR3 is built from 14 residues. CDR1 SGHRS and CDR2 YFSETQ come from the germline V gene.

This clone has more than one count but fewer than ten. The chain joins TRBV2 to TRBJ2-2; D tentatively fits TRBD1 or TRBD2 (5 bases each). V was clipped by 4 bases and J by 0 bases, with 15 bases between them. Germline V lookup: CDR1 SNHLY, CDR2 FYNNEI. The CDR3 runs to 17 residues. The CDR3 bases are TGTGCCAGCAGTGGGGGGATAGGACACGCGAACACCGGGGAGCTGTTTTTT. This sequence encodes CASSGGIGHANTGELFF.

This chain joins TRBV2 and TRBJ1-4; D remains ambiguous. The V end was cut by 5 bases, the J end by 4 bases, with 11 bases between. CDR3 length: 14 amino acids. Germline loops: CDR1 SNHLY, CDR2 FYNNEI. CDR3 DNA sequence: TGTGCCAGCAGTCCCAGGAGACTTAATGAAAAACTGTTTTTT. This gives the protein CASSPRRLNEKLFF.

The chain links TRBV5-1 to TRBJ2-5; unclear D gene. CDR1 and CDR2 from the germline V gene are SGHRS and YFSETQ. CDR3 length: 12 residues. The V end was cut by 0 bases, the J end by 4 bases, with 4 bases between. CDR3 sequence (DNA): TGCGCCAGCAGCTTGGCCCTAGAGACCCAGTACTTC. Translating gives CASSLALETQYF.

DNA for the CDR3: TGTGCCAGCAGCTTACAGAACGGAGGGACCCTCTACAGCAATCAGCCCCAGCATTTT. Protein: CASSLQNGGTLYSNQPQHF. This chain connects TRBV7-2 to TRBJ1-5, with D tentatively TRBD1 (5 bases). V was shortened by 2 bases and J by 1 base, with 21 bases between the two germline ends. CDR1 is SGHTA and CDR2 is FQGNSA in the germline V gene. The CDR3 totals 19 residues.

A single count supports this clone. CDR3 bases: TGTGCCAGCAGTGGGTCTTTAGGGACAGATAGCAATCAGCCCCAGCATTTT. This sequence encodes CASSGSLGTDSNQPQHF. V is TRBV6-1 and J is TRBJ1-5; 7 bases agree with TRBD1. CDR1 and CDR2 (germline): MNHNS, SASEGT. The CDR3 extends over 17 amino acids. The V and J ends lost 4 bases and 0 bases, in that order; junction bases with no gene match: 9.

V gene TRBV6-5 combines with J gene TRBJ2-6; TRBD1 is a possible D gene (5 bases). In germline, CDR1 is MNHEY, CDR2 SVGAGI. The V end lost 2 bases, the J end lost 0 bases, and 8 bases lay between the germline ends. The CDR3 is made up of 16 amino acids. The CDR3 DNA is TGTGCCAGCAGTTACGGACACAACTCTGGGGCCAACGTCCTGACTTTC. It codes for CASSYGHNSGANVLTF.

By sample share, this clone is medium-sized. The chain links TRBV5-1 to TRBJ1-1, with 7 bases lining up with TRBD1. V trimming: 2 bases; J trimming: 4 bases; junction bases outside the gene matches: 5. Germline lookup yields CDR1 SGHRS and CDR2 YFSETQ. The CDR3 loop spans 14 amino acids. This CDR3 reads CASSFTGDGTEAFF. DNA for the CDR3: TGCGCCAGCAGCTTCACAGGGGATGGCACTGAAGCTTTCTTT.

This chain links TRBV7-8 with TRBJ2-1; 12 bases align to TRBD2. The CDR3 is made up of 15 amino acids. V was clipped by 3 bases and J by 12 bases; unmatched bases: 9. Germline V gives CDR1 SGHVS, CDR2 FQNEAQ. For the CDR3, the DNA is TGTGCCAGCAGCTTCGAGACTAGCGGGGGATACGGGCAGTTCTTC. It encodes CASSFETSGGYGQFF.

V is TRBV5-4 and J is TRBJ1-1, with D possibly TRBD1 on 5 matching bases. This CDR3 is built from 14 residues. V was shortened by 1 base and J by 4 bases, with 11 bases between the two germline ends. Germline CDR1 is SGHNT and CDR2 is YYREEE (reference sequence). The DNA of the CDR3 is TGTGCCAGCAGCTTGCAAGGGGTCGGCACTGAAGCTTTCTTT. This sequence encodes CASSLQGVGTEAFF.

In the case of this clone: Germline and junction disagree at one end, which may indicate a read error. Within the sample, other DNA sequences also encode this same CDR3. The chain joins TRBV6-5 to TRBJ1-2; D unclear. CDR3 length: 14 residues. In germline, CDR1 is MNHEY, CDR2 SVGAGI. CDR3 residues: CASSSSKGHYGYTF. The CDR3 DNA follows: TGTGCCAGCAGCTCCTCAAAGGGCCACTATGGCTACACCTTT.

The V call is TRBV10-3, the J call TRBJ2-7; 14 bases agree with TRBD2. Per the germline V gene, CDR1 is ENHRY and CDR2 is SYGVKD. CDR3 length: 16 residues. Trimming removed 2 bases from V and 6 bases from J; junction bases left unmatched: 6. CDR3 in DNA: TGTGCCATCAGTGAGCCTGGGACTAGCGGGGGTGGCGAGCAGTACTTC. It encodes CAISEPGTSGGGEQYF.

V usage is TRBV9 and J usage is TRBJ1-1; 9 bases map to TRBD1. Trimming took 4 bases from V and 5 from J; bases not matched to a gene: 6. The CDR3 runs 14 residues. Per the germline V gene, CDR1 is SGDLS and CDR2 is YYNGEE. This CDR3 is CASSSTGGATEAFF. The DNA of the CDR3 is TGTGCCAGCAGCTCAACAGGGGGCGCGACTGAAGCTTTCTTT. Looking up the rest from reference TRBV9 and TRBJ1-1 gives the full variable domain: DSGVTQTPKHLITATGQRVTLRCSPRSGDLSVYWYQQSLDQGLQFLIQYYNGEERAKGNILERFSAQQFPDLHSELNLSSLELGDSALYFCASSSTGGATEAFFGQGTRLTVV.

This clone appeared once. The chain employs TRBV6-4 and TRBJ2-7; 12 bases fit TRBD2. This CDR3 comprises 15 residues. J gave up 2 bases and V 6 bases, and 5 bases lay outside the gene matches. Per the germline V gene, CDR1 is MRHNA and CDR2 is SNTAGT. The chain's CDR3 is CASSELAGGTYEQYF. In nucleotides, the CDR3 is TGTGCCAGCAGCGAACTAGCGGGGGGAACCTACGAGCAGTACTTC.

The gene calls are TRBV30 and TRBJ1-2, with TRBD1 matching 7 bases. J gave up 2 bases and V 3 bases, and 12 bases lay outside the gene matches. This CDR3 is built from 16 residues. Germline CDR1 reads GTSNPN; CDR2 reads SVGIG (reference sequence). CDR3 nucleotides: TGTGCCTGGAGCGCCCCATTCGGACAGGCCAACTATGGCTACACCTTC. This encodes CAWSAPFGQANYGYTF.

This clone was seen only a few times. This CDR3 is CASVRGSSPMGEQYF. DNA for the CDR3: TGTGCCAGCGTGCGGGGGAGCTCTCCTATGGGGGAGCAGTACTTC. The chain links TRBV2 to TRBJ2-7; 7 bases map to TRBD2. Germline lookup yields CDR1 SNHLY and CDR2 FYNNEI. There are 15 residues in the CDR3. With 8 bases clipped from V and 7 bases from J, the junction kept 17 bases outside the gene matches.

The genes are TRBV30 and TRBJ2-1; 9 nucleotides agree with TRBD2. CDR1 is GTSNPN and CDR2 is SVGIG in the germline V gene (reference sequence). CDR3 length: 15 residues. Unmatched junction bases numbered 6, after V lost 0 bases and J lost 6 bases. CDR3 DNA: TGTGCCTGGAGTGTACAAGCGGGGGGTCGCAATGAGCAGTTCTTC. Residues: CAWSVQAGGRNEQFF. Complete variable domain (other parts from reference TRBV30 and TRBJ2-1): SQTIHQWPATLVQPVGSPLSLECTVEGTSNPNLYWYRQAAGRGLQLLFYSVGIGQISSEVPQNLSASRPQDRQFILSSKKLLLSDSGFYLCAWSVQAGGRNEQFFGPGTRLTVL.

Comments on this clone: Other DNA variants within this sample encode the same CDR3. The chain carries TRBV2 and TRBJ1-5, with a possible D match to TRBD1 (5 bases). V lost 4 bases and J 4 bases, leaving 8 bases between the germline ends. The CDR3 length is 13 residues. Germline V lookup: CDR1 SNHLY, CDR2 FYNNEI. In nucleotides, the CDR3 is TGTGCCAGCAGTGTAGGGGAAAATCAGCCCCAGCATTTT. Protein: CASSVGENQPQHF.

This clone was seen a single time. The CDR3 region has the DNA TGTGCCAGCAGCCGCCGACAGGGGGCTAACTATGGCTACACCTTC. Translated, it gives CASSRRQGANYGYTF. The chain uses TRBV7-3 and TRBJ1-2, with 9 bases identical to TRBD1. The V segment lost 5 bases and the J segment 0 bases; nucleotides outside the gene matches: 4. The CDR3 runs to 15 residues. Per the germline V gene, CDR1 is SGHTA and CDR2 is FQGTGA.

This clone was recorded a few times. The V call is TRBV4-1, the J call TRBJ1-1, with no clear D. CDR1 MGHRA and CDR2 YSYEKL come from the germline V gene. This CDR3 contains 15 residues. V was trimmed by 1 base and J by 5 bases, leaving 14 bases between them. CDR3: CASSQVTPEDTEAFF. In DNA form, the CDR3 reads TGCGCCAGCAGCCAAGTAACTCCTGAGGATACTGAAGCTTTCTTT.

The V gene is TRBV18, the J gene TRBJ2-2, with D tentatively TRBD1 (6 bases). The CDR3 runs 16 residues. Germline V CDR1 and CDR2: KGHSH, LQKENI. V gave up 2 bases and J gave up 1 base, with 11 bases separating them. The CDR3 nucleotides are TGTGCCAGCTCACCAGTTATGGGACAGAACACCGGGGAGCTGTTTTTT. Encoded protein: CASSPVMGQNTGELFF.

The genes are TRBV6-4 and TRBJ1-2; 8 positions agree with TRBD1. The CDR3 covers 15 residues. The V segment lost 4 bases and the J segment 1 base; nucleotides outside the gene matches: 5. The germline V gene has CDR1 MRHNA and CDR2 SNTAGT. The CDR3 is CASSASRGLNYGYTF. CDR3 bases: TGTGCCAGCAGTGCGAGCAGGGGGCTTAACTATGGCTACACCTTC.

This chain connects TRBV19 to TRBJ1-2; 7 bases are a match to TRBD1. Germline loops: CDR1 LNHDA, CDR2 SQIVND (reference sequence). The J segment lost 0 bases and the V segment lost 7 bases, leaving 11 bases of the junction unmatched. This CDR3 spans 16 amino acids. This CDR3 reads CASIKTGTASNYGYTF. Here the CDR3 DNA reads TGTGCCAGTATTAAGACAGGGACGGCCTCTAACTATGGCTACACCTTC.